The 13 T cell receptor beta chains below all came from one sample that was sequenced in a study of T-cell reconstitution after alpha-beta-depleted transplantation in children. Researchers prepared the TCRbeta library using unique molecular identifiers, the study reports. MiXCR, run by TCRdb on the PCR reads, gives a single entry per CDR3 protein. This table has 250,000 to 400,000 distinct CDR3 sequences, about a quarter appearing once. This specimen was PBMCs, mostly from graft donor cells, taken 180 days after TCRalphabeta/CD19-depleted stem cell transplant. The receptors here all came from a male patient between 10 and 17 years old who had a stem cell transplant for acute lymphoblastic leukemia, so the T cells may come from the graft donor.

The genes are TRBV12-3 or TRBV12-4 and TRBJ2-1; 8 bases fit TRBD2. This CDR3 comprises 14 residues. V lost 6 bases and J lost 1; bases outside the gene matches: 2. CDR3 residues: CASRERESYNEQFF. The CDR3, as DNA: TGTGCCAGCAGGGAGCGGGAGTCCTACAATGAGCAGTTCTTC.

This clonotype was picked up a small number of times. V and J are TRBV20-1 and TRBJ2-1; D not resolved. V lost 0 bases, J lost 3 bases, and 9 bases lay in between. The germline CDR1 and CDR2 sequences are DFQATT and SNEGSKA (reference sequence). The CDR3 totals 14 residues. The CDR3 DNA reads TGCAGTGCTAGAGATATAGGCCGCTACAATGAGCAGTTCTTC. Its translation: CSARDIGRYNEQFF.

In its sample, this clonotype was seen a few times. The chain carries TRBV14 and TRBJ2-1; the D gene is possibly TRBD2 (7 bases). The length of the CDR3 is 18 residues. V dropped 3 bases and J dropped 1 base, with 19 bases sitting between them. Germline CDR1 reads SGHDN; CDR2 reads FVKESK. The CDR3 region has the DNA TGTGCCAGCAGCCAGGTTTGGCGGGGGCGATTATCCTACAATGAGCAGTTCTTC. Translated: CASSQVWRGRLSYNEQFF.

This rearrangement joins TRBV12-3 or TRBV12-4 to TRBJ2-3; TRBD2 matches 11 bases. J was trimmed by 5 bases and V by 3 bases; bases with no gene match: 4. The CDR3 is 15 amino acids. CDR3 loop: CASSLRGLAGDTQYF. CDR3 coding DNA: TGTGCCAGCAGTTTGCGCGGACTAGCGGGAGATACGCAGTATTTT.

This clonotype was seen only a few times. The chain is built from TRBV12-3 or TRBV12-4 and TRBJ2-3, with unresolved D. The CDR3 is made up of 15 amino acids. V was cut by 2 bases and J by 2 bases, with 11 bases left in between. The CDR3 sequence: CASSLSPDHTDTQYF. DNA for the CDR3: TGTGCCAGCAGTTTATCTCCGGACCACACAGATACGCAGTATTTT.

This sequence joins TRBV11-1 and TRBJ2-5; D is ambiguous. V dropped 1 base and J dropped 4 bases, with 16 bases sitting between them. Germline loops: CDR1 SGHAT, CDR2 FQDESV (reference sequence). This CDR3 is built from 16 residues. The DNA of the CDR3 is TGTGCCAGCAGCTTAGGAACGACTCAATGGGGAGAGACCCAGTACTTC. This encodes CASSLGTTQWGETQYF.

The chain is built from TRBV5-5 and TRBJ2-1; D perhaps matches TRBD2 (6 bases). V dropped 5 bases and J dropped 7 bases, with 22 bases sitting between them. The CDR3 runs to 16 residues. CDR1 is SGHKS, CDR2 YYEKEE, per germline (reference sequence). The CDR3 nucleotides are TGTGCCAGCAGACATGGCTGGTTGCGGACTAAAAATGAGCAGTTCTTC. Its protein product is CASRHGWLRTKNEQFF.

V and J are TRBV27 and TRBJ1-1, with TRBD1 matching 7 bases. The CDR3 covers 14 residues. V trimming: 5 bases; J trimming: 0 bases; junction bases outside the gene matches: 3. The V gene's germline CDR1 is MNHEY and CDR2 SMNVEV (reference sequence). The CDR3 region has the DNA TGTGCCAGCAGTCACAGGGGTATGAACACTGAAGCTTTCTTT. Its protein is CASSHRGMNTEAFF.

In this sample, this clonotype turned up a few times. The rearrangement uses TRBV7-6 and TRBJ2-7; weak D call: TRBD1 (6 bases). The germline V gene encodes CDR1 SGHVS and CDR2 FNYEAQ. V lost 1 base and J 3 bases, leaving 13 bases between the germline ends. The CDR3 has 15 residues. The CDR3 DNA reads TGTGCCAGCAGCTTAGTCCCCGGACAGAACTACGAGCAGTACTTC. This gives the protein CASSLVPGQNYEQYF.

The genes are TRBV18 and TRBJ1-1; weak D call: TRBD1 (5 bases). Germline-derived CDR1 and CDR2 are KGHSH and LQKENI. The germline V and J ends were trimmed by 3 bases and 3 bases, with 11 bases remaining between them. The CDR3 length is 14 residues. This CDR3 is CASSPSGVDTEAFF. For the CDR3, the DNA is TGTGCCAGCTCACCGTCGGGGGTCGACACTGAAGCTTTCTTT.

The rearrangement joins TRBV6-1 to TRBJ1-1; no firm D call. The germline V and J ends were trimmed by 10 bases and 2 bases, with 17 bases remaining between them. The CDR3 contains 14 residues. Looked up from germline, CDR1 is MNHNS and CDR2 is SASEGT. The CDR3 sequence: CATPTEGSNTEAFF. The CDR3 DNA reads TGTGCCACTCCGACTGAAGGATCCAACACTGAAGCTTTCTTT.

This clonotype was observed a handful of times. The genes are TRBV5-1 and TRBJ2-1, with unresolved D. This CDR3 is 17 amino acids long. Looked up from germline, CDR1 is SGHRS and CDR2 is YFSETQ. With 2 bases removed from V and 8 bases from J, the gap between germline ends came to 23 bases. The CDR3 nucleotides read TGCGCCAGCAGCTTCCGGATCCCAATTTCCCCGGGCGATGAGCAGTTCTTC. The encoded protein is CASSFRIPISPGDEQFF.

This chain uses TRBV10-2 with TRBJ2-5, with D perhaps matching TRBD1 (5 bases). V was clipped by 8 bases and J by 5 bases, with 9 bases between them. The CDR3 totals 11 residues. Per the germline V gene, CDR1 is WSHSY and CDR2 is SAAADI. The CDR3 sequence: CASGAFETQYF. The CDR3 DNA reads as TGCGCCAGCGGGGCGTTTGAGACCCAGTACTTC.